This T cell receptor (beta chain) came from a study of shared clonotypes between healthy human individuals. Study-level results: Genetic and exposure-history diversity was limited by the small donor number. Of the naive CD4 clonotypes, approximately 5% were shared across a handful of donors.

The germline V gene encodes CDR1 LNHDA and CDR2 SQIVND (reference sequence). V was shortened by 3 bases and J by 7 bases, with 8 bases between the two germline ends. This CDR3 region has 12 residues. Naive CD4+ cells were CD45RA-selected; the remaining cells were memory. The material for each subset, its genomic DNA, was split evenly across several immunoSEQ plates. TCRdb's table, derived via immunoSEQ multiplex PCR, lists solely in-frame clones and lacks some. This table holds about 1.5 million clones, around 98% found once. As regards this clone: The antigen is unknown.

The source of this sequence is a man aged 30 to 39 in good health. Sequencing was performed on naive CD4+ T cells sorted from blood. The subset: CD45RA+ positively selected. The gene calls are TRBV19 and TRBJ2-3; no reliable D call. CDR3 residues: CASSIPANTQYF. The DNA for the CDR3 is TGTGCCAGTAGTATCCCCGCCAATACGCAGTATTTT.